The 12 T cell receptor beta chains below all came from one sample that was sequenced in a study of beta chain features in type 1 diabetes. Expressed TCRB transcripts got sequenced, as all isolated RNA was reverse transcribed. Method: immunoSEQ multiplex PCR; TCRdb's copy keeps in-frame clones and lacks some. Among hundreds of thousands of clones listed, more than 13% were seen once. General study findings and limits: In every one of the four CD4+ subsets, TCRB CDR3s were moderately but significantly shorter in Type 1 diabetes patients.

Antigens of these TCRs are unknown. The source material was naive CD4+ T cells from blood. These TCRs come from a man younger than 35 with type 1 diabetes.

The table lists this clone with a few counts. This chain joins TRBV10-2 and TRBJ2-1; 12 bases align to TRBD2. Germline V gene sequence: CDR1 WSHSY, CDR2 SAAADI. Trimming cost V 6 bases and J 8 bases; bases outside gene matches: 5. There are 14 residues in the CDR3. The CDR3 DNA reads as TGCGCCAGCAGACTAGCGGGAGGAGGCCATGAGCAGTTCTTC. Residues: CASRLAGGGHEQFF.

This clone was seen a handful of times. This chain connects TRBV5-1 to TRBJ1-2, with D possibly matching TRBD1 (6 bases). This CDR3 has 16 amino acids. V was trimmed by 0 bases and J by 1 base, leaving 13 bases between them. Germline V CDR1 and CDR2: SGHRS, YFSETQ. The DNA for the CDR3 is TGCGCCAGCAGCTTGGATCCAGGGGCGGATAACTATGGCTACACCTTC. As protein: CASSLDPGADNYGYTF.

This clone was observed a few times. The chain employs TRBV6-1 and TRBJ2-2; D is undetermined. Germline V gives CDR1 MNHNS, CDR2 SASEGT. This CDR3 region has 15 residues. Trimming took 2 bases from V and 2 from J, leaving 9 bases between them. CDR3 protein: CASSERKENTGELFF. The CDR3 DNA sequence: TGTGCCAGCAGTGAACGAAAGGAAAACACCGGGGAGCTGTTTTTT.

This clone was counted a few times. J is TRBJ1-1 and V is TRBV27; TRBD1 matches at 7 bases. With 5 bases clipped from V and 5 bases from J, the junction kept 11 bases outside the gene matches. CDR1 is MNHEY, CDR2 SMNVEV, per germline (reference sequence). The CDR3 covers 15 residues. The CDR3 region has the DNA TGTGCCAGCAGTCCAGGTGACAGGGATGGGACTGAAGCTTTCTTT. Its protein product is CASSPGDRDGTEAFF.

This clone was picked up a small number of times. V gene TRBV7-3 combines with J gene TRBJ2-3; tentative D call: TRBD2 (5 bases). CDR1 is SGHTA, CDR2 FQGTGA, per germline. The CDR3 sequence is 14 residues long. V lost 5 bases, J lost 2 bases, and 11 bases lay in between. The CDR3 sequence is CASSPSRDTDTQYF. For the CDR3, the DNA is TGTGCCAGCAGCCCTTCACGGGACACAGATACGCAGTATTTT.

This clone has only a few counts. The chain recombines TRBV28 with TRBJ1-6; D might be TRBD1 (5 bases). The V end lost 7 bases, the J end lost 7 bases, and 17 bases lay between the germline ends. Germline V gene data show CDR1 as MDHEN and CDR2 as SYDVKM. The CDR3 sequence is 15 residues long. The CDR3 here is CASIPSLGGNSPLHF. The CDR3 nucleotides are TGTGCCAGCATCCCCAGTTTGGGGGGGAATTCACCCCTCCACTTT.

This clone was detected only a few times. The genes are TRBV2 and TRBJ2-2; possible D gene TRBD1, 6 bases. Trimming removed 8 bases from V and 5 bases from J, with 15 bases in between. Germline loops: CDR1 SNHLY, CDR2 FYNNEI. The CDR3 totals 14 residues. CDR3 sequence (DNA): TGTGCCAGCGGAGCACAGGGAACGACCGGGGAGCTGTTTTTT. The encoded protein is CASGAQGTTGELFF.

The V and J genes are TRBV5-6 and TRBJ2-3; 9 nucleotides align to TRBD2. CDR3 length: 16 residues. After removal of 1 base from V and 4 bases from J, the junction contained 7 bases not matched to a gene. Germline CDR1 and CDR2: SGHDT and YYEEEE. In nucleotides, the CDR3 is TGTGCCAGCAGCTTGCTGCCGCGGGGGGGCTCAGATACGCAGTATTTT. Translated, it gives CASSLLPRGGSDTQYF.

This clone was picked up a small number of times. The chain joins TRBV28 to TRBJ2-1; no clear D gene. V was trimmed by 7 bases and J by 5 bases, leaving 12 bases between them. Germline assignment: CDR1 MDHEN and CDR2 SYDVKM. The CDR3 consists of 13 residues. The CDR3 loop is CASISALHNEQFF. CDR3 nucleotides: TGTGCCAGCATCTCGGCACTTCACAATGAGCAGTTCTTC. Full variable domain (outside the CDR3, taken from reference TRBV28 and TRBJ2-1): DVKVTQSSRYLVKRTGEKVFLECVQDMDHENMFWYRQDPGLGLRLIYFSYDVKMKEKGDIPEGYSVSREKKERFSLILESASTNQTSMYLCASISALHNEQFFGPGTRLTVL.

This clone was counted only a few times. This chain links TRBV2 with TRBJ2-7; weak D call: TRBD2 (6 bases). The CDR3 sequence is 12 residues long. Germline lookup yields CDR1 SNHLY and CDR2 FYNNEI. The V end lost 7 bases, the J end lost 3 bases, and 10 bases lay between the germline ends. In nucleotides, the CDR3 is TGTGCCAGCAACCGGGAGATCTACGAGCAGTACTTC. Translating gives CASNREIYEQYF. Using reference TRBV2 and TRBJ2-7 for the parts outside the CDR3, the full variable domain is EPEVTQTPSHQVTQMGQEVILRCVPISNHLYFYWYRQILGQKVEFLVSFYNNEISEKSEIFDDQFSVERPDGSNFTLKIRSTKLEDSAMYFCASNREIYEQYFGPGTRLTVT.

At least ten counts were recorded for this clone. The chain is built from TRBV21-1 and TRBJ2-1; the listed D gene, TRBD2, was not tested against the DNA. TRBV21-1 is deemed a pseudogene. The CDR3 has 17 residues. The CDR3 spells CASRGLAGITGEKEQFF. The CDR3 DNA sequence: TGTGCCAGCAGGGGACTAGCGGGTATTACGGGGGAAAAAGAGCAGTTCTTC.

This chain joins TRBV15 and TRBJ1-1; D not certain. V was trimmed by 0 bases and J by 1 base, leaving 9 bases between them. This CDR3 has 15 residues. The germline V gene has CDR1 LNHNV and CDR2 YYDKDF (reference sequence). The CDR3 spells CATSRDIGGNTEAFF. For the CDR3, the DNA is TGTGCCACCAGCAGAGATATTGGCGGGAACACTGAAGCTTTCTTT.